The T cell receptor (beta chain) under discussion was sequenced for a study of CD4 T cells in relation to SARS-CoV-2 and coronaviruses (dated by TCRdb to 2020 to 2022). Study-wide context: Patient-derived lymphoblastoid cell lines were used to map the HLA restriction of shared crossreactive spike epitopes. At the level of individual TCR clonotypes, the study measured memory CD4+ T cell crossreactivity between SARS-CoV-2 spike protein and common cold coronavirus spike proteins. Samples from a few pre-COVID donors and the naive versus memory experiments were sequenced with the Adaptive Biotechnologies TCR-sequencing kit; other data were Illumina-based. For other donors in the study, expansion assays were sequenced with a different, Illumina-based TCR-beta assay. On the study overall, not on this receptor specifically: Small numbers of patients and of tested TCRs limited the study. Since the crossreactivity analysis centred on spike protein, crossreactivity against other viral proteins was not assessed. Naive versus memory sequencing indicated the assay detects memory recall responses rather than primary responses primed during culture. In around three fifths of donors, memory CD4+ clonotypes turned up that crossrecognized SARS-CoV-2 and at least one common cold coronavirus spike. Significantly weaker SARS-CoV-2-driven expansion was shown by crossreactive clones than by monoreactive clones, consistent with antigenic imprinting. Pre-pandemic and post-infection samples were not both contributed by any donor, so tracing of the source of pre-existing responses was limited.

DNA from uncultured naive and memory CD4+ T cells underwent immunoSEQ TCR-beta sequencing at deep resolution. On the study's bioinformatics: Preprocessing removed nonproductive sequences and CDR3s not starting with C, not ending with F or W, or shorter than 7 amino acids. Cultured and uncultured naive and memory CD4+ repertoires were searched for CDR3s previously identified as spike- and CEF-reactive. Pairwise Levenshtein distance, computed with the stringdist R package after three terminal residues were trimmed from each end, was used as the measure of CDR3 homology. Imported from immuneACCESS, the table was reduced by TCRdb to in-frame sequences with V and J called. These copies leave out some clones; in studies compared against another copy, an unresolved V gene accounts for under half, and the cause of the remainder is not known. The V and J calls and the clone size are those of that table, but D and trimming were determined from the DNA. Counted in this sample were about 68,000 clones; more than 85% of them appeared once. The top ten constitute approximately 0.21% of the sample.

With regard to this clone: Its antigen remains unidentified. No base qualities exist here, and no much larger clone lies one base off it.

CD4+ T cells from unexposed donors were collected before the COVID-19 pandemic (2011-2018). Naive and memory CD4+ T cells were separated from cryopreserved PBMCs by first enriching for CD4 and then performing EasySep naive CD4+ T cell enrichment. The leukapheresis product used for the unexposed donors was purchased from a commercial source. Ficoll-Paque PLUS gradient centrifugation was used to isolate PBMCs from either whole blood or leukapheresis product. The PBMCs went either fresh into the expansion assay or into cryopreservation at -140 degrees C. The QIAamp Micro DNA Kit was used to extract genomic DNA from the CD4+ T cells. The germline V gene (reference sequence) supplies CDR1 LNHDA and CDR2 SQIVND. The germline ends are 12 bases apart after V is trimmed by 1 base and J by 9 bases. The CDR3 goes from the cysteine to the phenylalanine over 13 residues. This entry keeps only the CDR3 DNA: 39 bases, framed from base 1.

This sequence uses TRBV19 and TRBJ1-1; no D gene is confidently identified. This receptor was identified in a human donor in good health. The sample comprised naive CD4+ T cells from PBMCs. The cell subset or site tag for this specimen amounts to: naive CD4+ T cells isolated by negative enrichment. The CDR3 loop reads CASSIGAENKAFF. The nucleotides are TGTGCCAGTAGTATAGGGGCGGAAAATAAAGCTTTCTTT.